Below, one T cell receptor (beta chain) is given with its context. Its matching antigen is unknown. This sample was taken from a study of T cell responses to AZD1222 COVID-19 vaccine. The CDR3 consists of 15 residues. The germline gives CDR1 SGHRS, CDR2 YFSETQ. With 3 bases clipped from V and 9 bases from J, the junction kept 11 bases outside the gene matches. The protocol was immunoSEQ multiplex PCR, while the TCRdb copy is restricted to in-frame clones and leaves out a portion. The sample has approximately 100,000 clones; around 90% are singletons. Study-wide findings and caveats: There were mostly white British donors and more females than males, and clonal diversity was possibly underestimated. CD4 TCRs covered the whole spike, strongest at regions 160-218 and 743-854.

The rearrangement uses TRBV5-1 and TRBJ2-1; 8 nucleotides align to TRBD1. This clonotype originated in an adult who received the AZD1222 COVID-19 vaccine. The material was peripheral blood, obtained 28 days after the second AZD1222 dose. DNA of the CDR3: TGCGCCAGCAGCTCGTGGACAGGGACGGAACCTGAGCAGTTCTTC. Amino acid sequence: CASSSWTGTEPEQFF.